This T cell receptor beta chain was sequenced for a study of blood T cell repertoires in COVID-19. In the study's own analysis: Amplification of reference gene primers was used by the study to estimate nucleated cell counts. Assay: immunoSEQ multiplex PCR; the TCRdb copy retains only in-frame clones and omits some. The V and J calls and clone size are taken from that table; D and trimming were inferred from the DNA. The data show roughly 280,000 clones, with 85% to 90% seen just once and roughly 4% held by the top ten. The CDR3 is 13 amino acids. From germline, CDR1 is SEHNR and CDR2 FQNEAQ (reference sequence). Trimming took 4 bases from V and 4 from J, leaving 8 bases between them. Participants' reported clinical history set cohort assignment.

This sequence was found in a woman in her 30s with acute COVID-19. Specimen: PBMCs or T cells enriched from blood (not recorded which). The chain employs TRBV7-9 and TRBJ2-1, with D tentatively TRBD1 (5 bases). CDR3 coding DNA: TGTGCCAGCAGCTCGACAGCTTACAATGAGCAGTTCTTC. Its translation: CASSSTAYNEQFF.